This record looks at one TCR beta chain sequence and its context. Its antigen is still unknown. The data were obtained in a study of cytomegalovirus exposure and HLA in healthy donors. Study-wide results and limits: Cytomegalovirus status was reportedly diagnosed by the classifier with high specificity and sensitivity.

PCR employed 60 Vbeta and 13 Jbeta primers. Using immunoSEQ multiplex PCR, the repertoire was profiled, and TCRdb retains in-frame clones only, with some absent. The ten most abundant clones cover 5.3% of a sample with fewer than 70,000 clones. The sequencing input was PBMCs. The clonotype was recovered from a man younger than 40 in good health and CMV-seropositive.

In DNA, the CDR3 is TGTGCCAGCAGTTTAGCTCTACCCGCTACCGGCAATGAGCAGTTCTTC. This sequence encodes CASSLALPATGNEQFF. This sequence joins TRBV27 and TRBJ2-1; D unclear. Germline assignment: CDR1 MNHEY and CDR2 SMNVEV (reference sequence). The CDR3 spans 16 residues. Trimming took off 2 bases at V and 6 bases at J, with 17 bases between the two ends.